This record covers a single TCR beta chain. These data originate in a study of CD8+ T cells in alopecia areata. cDNA serving as the sequencing template came from extracted, reverse transcribed RNA. Sequencing was performed with immunoSEQ multiplex PCR; in TCRdb, only in-frame clones are kept and a portion is missing. The sample shows fewer than 250,000 clones, 43% of them seen only once. The treatment: oral pan-JAK inhibitor, 5-10 mg twice daily. Specimen: CD4+ T cells sorted from blood, collected between weeks 36 and 40, from a patient treated with tofacitinib. The source of this sequence is a human donor with alopecia areata.

CDR3 DNA sequence: TGTGCCATCAGGGCTGAATCTACACCGAGGCACAATGAGCAGTTCTTC. Protein product: CAIRAESTPRHNEQFF. V is TRBV10-3 and J is TRBJ2-1; no definite D call. Germline V gives CDR1 ENHRY, CDR2 SYGVKD. Trimming cost V 6 bases and J 5 bases, with 20 bases left between them. CDR3 length equals 16 residues.